Below, 3 T cell receptor beta chains from the same sample are listed, as sequenced in a study of PD-L1 blockade in urothelial cancer. Sequenced by immunoSEQ multiplex PCR; TCRdb stores in-frame clones only, minus some. The table records more than 35,000 clones, 75% to 95% of them present only once. The sample here was PBMCs, taken around atezolizumab (anti-PD-L1) treatment. Source of these receptors: a man aged 65-85 years with urothelial cancer.

J is TRBJ2-1 and V is TRBV7-9; 13 nucleotides agree with TRBD2. The CDR3 is 18 residues long. Per the germline V gene, CDR1 is SEHNR and CDR2 is FQNEAQ (reference sequence). With 4 bases clipped from V and 9 bases from J, the junction kept 15 bases outside the gene matches. The CDR3 here is CASSSARETSGRDPEQFF. DNA of the CDR3: TGTGCCAGCAGCTCTGCGAGGGAAACTAGCGGGAGGGATCCTGAGCAGTTCTTC.

The V and J genes are TRBV18 and TRBJ2-1; 7 positions agree with TRBD2. This CDR3 is 18 amino acids long. Germline trimming cut 3 bases from V and 0 bases from J; bases unmatched to any gene: 11. The germline CDR1 and CDR2 sequences are KGHSH and LQKENI. The CDR3 loop reads CASSPPGLPTSSYNEQFF. The CDR3 coding sequence is TGTGCCAGCTCACCCCCGGGACTACCAACGAGCTCCTACAATGAGCAGTTCTTC.

CDR3 sequence: CAISERGLNRNTIYF. The CDR3 coding sequence is TGTGCCATCAGTGAGAGGGGGCTTAATAGAAACACCATATATTTT. The V call is TRBV10-3, the J call TRBJ1-3; 7 bases are a match to TRBD1. Trimming cost V 2 bases and J 5 bases; bases outside gene matches: 6. Per germline, CDR1 ENHRY and CDR2 SYGVKD. There are 15 residues in the CDR3.